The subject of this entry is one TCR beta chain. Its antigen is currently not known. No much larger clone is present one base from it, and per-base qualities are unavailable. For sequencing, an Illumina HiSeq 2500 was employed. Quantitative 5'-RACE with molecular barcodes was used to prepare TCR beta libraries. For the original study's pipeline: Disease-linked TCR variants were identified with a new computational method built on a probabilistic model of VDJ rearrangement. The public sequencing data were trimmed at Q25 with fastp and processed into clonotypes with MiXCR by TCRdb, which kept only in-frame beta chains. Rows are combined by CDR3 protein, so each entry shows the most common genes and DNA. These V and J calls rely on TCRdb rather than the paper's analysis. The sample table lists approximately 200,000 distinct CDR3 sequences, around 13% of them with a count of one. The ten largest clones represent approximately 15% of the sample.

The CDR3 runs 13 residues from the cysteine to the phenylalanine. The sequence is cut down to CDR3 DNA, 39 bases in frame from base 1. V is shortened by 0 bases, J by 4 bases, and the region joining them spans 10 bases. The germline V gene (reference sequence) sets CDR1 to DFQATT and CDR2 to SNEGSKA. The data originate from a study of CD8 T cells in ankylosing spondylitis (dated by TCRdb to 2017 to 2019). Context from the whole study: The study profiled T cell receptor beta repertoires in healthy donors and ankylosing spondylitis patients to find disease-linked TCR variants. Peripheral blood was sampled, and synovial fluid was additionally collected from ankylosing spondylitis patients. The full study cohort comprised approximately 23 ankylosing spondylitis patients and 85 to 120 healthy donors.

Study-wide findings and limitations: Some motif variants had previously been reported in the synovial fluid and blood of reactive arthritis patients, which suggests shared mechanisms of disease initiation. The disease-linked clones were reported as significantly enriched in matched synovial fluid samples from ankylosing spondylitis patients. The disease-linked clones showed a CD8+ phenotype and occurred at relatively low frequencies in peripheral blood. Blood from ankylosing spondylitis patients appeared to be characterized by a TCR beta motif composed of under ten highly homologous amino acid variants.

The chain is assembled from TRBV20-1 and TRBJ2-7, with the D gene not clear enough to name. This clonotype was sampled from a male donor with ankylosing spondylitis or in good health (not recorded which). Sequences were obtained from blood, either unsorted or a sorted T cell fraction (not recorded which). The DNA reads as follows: TGCAGTGCTAGAGATGCGGACCCTTACGAGCAGTACTTC. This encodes CSARDADPYEQYF.